Listed here are 23 T cell receptor beta chains from one sample, sequenced in a study of blood T cell repertoires in COVID-19. Clones were read by immunoSEQ multiplex PCR, and TCRdb kept only the in-frame ones, dropping some. The data contain 150,000 to 200,000 clones, around 67% of them singletons. Sequencing input: peripheral blood. The source is a woman older than 75 with acute or convalescent COVID-19.

This chain uses TRBV28 with TRBJ1-6, with TRBD1 matching over 7 bases. In germline, CDR1 is MDHEN, CDR2 SYDVKM. The ends lost 4 bases at V and 9 bases at J; junction bases unmatched: 9. The CDR3 sequence is 15 residues long. The CDR3 is CASSSPTGYGSPLHF. The CDR3 DNA reads as TGTGCCAGCAGTTCCCCGACAGGGTACGGTTCACCCCTCCACTTT.

V usage is TRBV28 and J usage is TRBJ2-1, with D uncertain. Germline V CDR1 and CDR2: MDHEN, SYDVKM. The CDR3 loop spans 15 amino acids. Between the trimmed V and J ends, which lost 5 bases and 4 bases, there was a span of 15 bases. The DNA of the CDR3 is TGTGCCAGCAGTGGGCCGAAGGCTTGGTACAATGAGCAGTTCTTC. It yields the protein CASSGPKAWYNEQFF.

The chain combines TRBV7-3 with TRBJ2-2; D is unresolved. The CDR3 sequence is 12 residues long. Germline V gene lookup returns CDR1 SGHTA and CDR2 FQGTGA. Trimming took 4 bases from V and 7 from J, leaving 7 bases between them. CDR3 sequence (DNA): TGTGCCAGCAGCTCCGGTGACGGGGAGCTGTTTTTT. Amino acids: CASSSGDGELFF.

This chain connects TRBV5-5 to TRBJ2-1, with 12 bases aligning to TRBD2. J gave up 4 bases and V 4 bases, and 6 bases lay outside the gene matches. CDR1 is SGHKS, CDR2 YYEKEE, per germline (reference sequence). The CDR3 is 16 amino acids. CDR3 sequence: CASSRLAGVRYNEQFF. CDR3 sequence (DNA): TGTGCCAGCAGCCGACTAGCGGGAGTACGTTACAATGAGCAGTTCTTC.

This clone was detected a few times. The V gene is TRBV9, the J gene TRBJ1-1; D remains ambiguous. With 0 bases removed from V and 0 bases from J, the gap between germline ends came to 12 bases. Per the germline V gene, CDR1 is SGDLS and CDR2 is YYNGEE. The CDR3 covers 16 residues. The CDR3 loop reads CASSVVRGSVNTEAFF. In DNA, the CDR3 is TGTGCCAGCAGCGTAGTCCGGGGTTCCGTGAACACTGAAGCTTTCTTT.

The chain combines TRBV6-5 with TRBJ1-3; tentatively, D is TRBD1 (6 bases). Trimming took off 8 bases at V and 0 bases at J, with 14 bases between the two ends. The CDR3 runs to 15 residues. Germline values: CDR1 MNHEY, CDR2 SVGAGI. The CDR3 loop reads CASGRGSDSGNTIYF. The CDR3 region has the DNA TGTGCCAGCGGCAGGGGTTCCGACTCTGGAAACACCATATATTTT.

This clone showed up just once. The CDR3 nucleotides read TGTGCCAGCAGTTGGACAGGGGTCAATCAGCCCCAGCATTTT. Its translation: CASSWTGVNQPQHF. The chain combines TRBV6-2 or TRBV6-3 with TRBJ1-5, with 9 bases aligning to TRBD1. Trimming cost V 4 bases and J 3 bases; bases outside gene matches: 1. Germline loops: CDR1 MNHEY, CDR2 SVGEGT. The CDR3 runs 14 residues.

This chain connects TRBV28 to TRBJ1-1; tentatively, D is TRBD1 (6 bases). Per the germline V gene, CDR1 is MDHEN and CDR2 is SYDVKM. Trimming took off 6 bases at V and 3 bases at J, with 14 bases between the two ends. The CDR3 extends over 14 amino acids. The CDR3: CASSTLGAYTEAFF. CDR3 nucleotide sequence: TGTGCCAGCAGCACCCTGGGGGCGTACACTGAAGCTTTCTTT. Based on the CDR3 plus reference TRBV28 and TRBJ1-1, the full variable domain is DVKVTQSSRYLVKRTGEKVFLECVQDMDHENMFWYRQDPGLGLRLIYFSYDVKMKEKGDIPEGYSVSREKKERFSLILESASTNQTSMYLCASSTLGAYTEAFFGQGTRLTVV.

V and J are TRBV19 and TRBJ2-2, with D unclear. CDR1 is LNHDA, CDR2 SQIVND, per germline (reference sequence). The length of the CDR3 is 13 residues. The V end was cut by 1 base, the J end by 5 bases, with 5 bases between. The CDR3 nucleotides read TGTGCCAGTAGTATAGTAATAACCGGGGAGCTGTTTTTT. Its translation is CASSIVITGELFF. Drawing the rest from reference TRBV19 and TRBJ2-2, the complete variable domain is DGGITQSPKYLFRKEGQNVTLSCEQNLNHDAMYWYRQDPGQGLRLIYYSQIVNDFQKGDIAEGYSVSREKKESFPLTVTSAQKNPTAFYLCASSIVITGELFFGEGSRLTVL.

This clone was counted once. J is TRBJ2-2 and V is TRBV9; 8 positions match TRBD1. The germline V gene encodes CDR1 SGDLS and CDR2 YYNGEE. The CDR3 is made up of 15 amino acids. J lost 6 bases, V lost 4 bases, and 8 bases had no gene match. This CDR3 reads CASSPTDRVAGELFF. The CDR3 DNA follows: TGTGCCAGCAGCCCCACGGACAGGGTCGCCGGGGAGCTGTTTTTT. The full variable domain, completed using reference TRBV9 and TRBJ2-2, is DSGVTQTPKHLITATGQRVTLRCSPRSGDLSVYWYQQSLDQGLQFLIQYYNGEERAKGNILERFSAQQFPDLHSELNLSSLELGDSALYFCASSPTDRVAGELFFGEGSRLTVL.

In its sample, this clone was seen a few times. The rearrangement links TRBV14 to TRBJ1-4, with a tentative D call TRBD1 (5 bases). Between the trimmed V and J ends, which lost 3 bases and 10 bases, there was a span of 12 bases. Germline values: CDR1 SGHDN, CDR2 FVKESK. The CDR3 spans 13 residues. The CDR3 nucleotides are TGTGCCAGCAGCCAGGGGACTGGTGGAAAACTGTTTTTT. This translates into CASSQGTGGKLFF. Together with reference TRBV14 and TRBJ1-4, the CDR3 gives the full variable domain: EAGVTQFPSHSVIEKGQTVTLRCDPISGHDNLYWYRRVMGKEIKFLLHFVKESKQDESGMPNNRFLAERTGGTYSTLKVQPAELEDSGVYFCASSQGTGGKLFFGSGTQLSVL.

V gene TRBV6-2 or TRBV6-3 combines with J gene TRBJ1-1, with 7 nucleotides matching TRBD1. The CDR3 runs to 19 residues. Germline CDR1 is MNHEY and CDR2 is SVGEGT. Trimming removed 1 base from V and 5 bases from J; junction bases left unmatched: 19. DNA for the CDR3: TGTGCCAGCAGTTACTACTCGGACCCCCGACAGGGTTTAAGGACTGAAGCTTTCTTT. Its translation: CASSYYSDPRQGLRTEAFF.

The J gene is TRBJ1-2, the V gene TRBV19; 9 nucleotides align to TRBD1. CDR1 LNHDA and CDR2 SQIVND come from the germline V gene (reference sequence). Losses at the gene ends were 5 bases for V and 1 base for J; bases not matched to a gene: 2. This CDR3 region has 14 residues. DNA for the CDR3: TGTGCCAGTAGTCGACAGGGGGATAACTATGGCTACACCTTC. Its translation: CASSRQGDNYGYTF.

This clone was observed a handful of times. The chain couples TRBV7-9 to TRBJ1-1, with unresolved D. Germline V gene sequence: CDR1 SEHNR, CDR2 FQNEAQ (reference sequence). The V gene lost 3 bases and the J gene lost 7 bases, with 6 bases spanning the gap. The CDR3 spans 11 residues. This CDR3 reads CASSFQREAFF. CDR3 nucleotides: TGTGCCAGCAGCTTTCAGCGTGAAGCTTTCTTT.

The table lists this clone with a count of one. The chain has TRBV6-2 or TRBV6-3 and TRBJ2-1; tentatively, D is TRBD2 (6 bases). In germline, CDR1 is MNHEY, CDR2 SVGEGT. The ends were cut back, 5 bases at V and 8 bases at J, with 19 bases in the middle. The CDR3 is 15 amino acids. In DNA form, the CDR3 reads TGTGCCAGCAGTATGTCTCGACTAGTCTGGGATGAGCAGTTCTTC. Its translation is CASSMSRLVWDEQFF.

CDR3 loop: CASSLRTSEVIDNEQFF. The CDR3 DNA sequence: TGTGCCAGCAGCCTCCGAACGTCGGAGGTCATTGACAATGAGCAGTTCTTC. V gene TRBV4-2 combines with J gene TRBJ2-1; D may be TRBD2 (5 bases). Trimming left V 4 bases short and J 5 bases short, with 21 bases between. This CDR3 is 17 amino acids long. The V gene's germline CDR1 is LGHNA and CDR2 YNFKEQ.

In this sample, this clone turned up a few times. The chain carries TRBV28 and TRBJ1-5; a weak D match, TRBD1 (5 bases). The CDR3 extends over 16 amino acids. Germline CDR1 is MDHEN and CDR2 is SYDVKM. Trimming pared 6 bases from V and 4 bases from J, leaving 19 bases between. The chain's CDR3 is CASSLDGGSPNQPQHF. The CDR3 nucleotides read TGTGCCAGCAGCCTAGATGGGGGGTCACCTAATCAGCCCCAGCATTTT.

The table lists this clone with a few counts. The rearrangement uses TRBV10-3 and TRBJ1-2; 7 nucleotides agree with TRBD1. The CDR3 is 13 amino acids. With V trimmed by 2 bases and J by 3 bases, 0 bases remained unmatched. CDR1 is ENHRY and CDR2 is SYGVKD in the germline V gene. CDR3 coding DNA: TGTGCCATCAGTGAGCAGGGGGACTATGGCTACACCTTC. This encodes CAISEQGDYGYTF.

J is TRBJ1-4 and V is TRBV30, with TRBD1 matching over 8 bases. The V segment lost 4 bases and the J segment 8 bases; nucleotides outside the gene matches: 9. The CDR3 covers 14 residues. Germline V gives CDR1 GTSNPN, CDR2 SVGIG (reference sequence). The CDR3 region has the DNA TGTGCCTGGAAGGGCGGACAGGGTAGAGAAAAACTGTTTTTT. Translated, it gives CAWKGGQGREKLFF.

V and J are TRBV3-1 (or the pseudogene TRBV3-2) and TRBJ1-5, with D perhaps matching TRBD1 (6 bases). Per germline, CDR1 LGHDT and CDR2 YNNKEL (reference sequence). Trimming took off 4 bases at V and 0 bases at J, with 16 bases between the two ends. The CDR3 is made up of 17 amino acids. CDR3 amino acids: CASSPYSRDISNQPQHF. Here the CDR3 DNA reads TGTGCCAGCAGCCCATATTCCCGGGACATTAGCAATCAGCCCCAGCATTTT.

The genes are TRBV19 and TRBJ1-2, with 8 nucleotides matching TRBD1. The CDR3 has 16 amino acids. The J segment lost 0 bases and the V segment lost 7 bases, leaving 10 bases of the junction unmatched. Germline CDR1 reads LNHDA; CDR2 reads SQIVND (reference sequence). Here the CDR3 DNA reads TGTGCCAGTAATTCAGGGGGACAGGCCGCTAACTATGGCTACACCTTC. Its translation is CASNSGGQAANYGYTF.

The V call is TRBV3-1 (or the pseudogene TRBV3-2), the J call TRBJ2-1; 11 nucleotides align to TRBD2. V gave up 1 base and J gave up 11 bases; unmatched junction bases: 7. Germline V CDR1 and CDR2: LGHDT, YNNKEL (reference sequence). The CDR3 is 15 residues long. The CDR3 reads CASSQGGLAGGKQFF. CDR3 nucleotide sequence: TGTGCCAGCAGCCAAGGTGGGCTAGCGGGGGGAAAGCAGTTCTTC.

The chain couples TRBV19 to TRBJ1-1, with a possible D match to TRBD1 (5 bases). Between the trimmed V and J ends, which lost 2 bases and 0 bases, there was a span of 7 bases. The CDR3 consists of 14 residues. Germline V lookup: CDR1 LNHDA, CDR2 SQIVND (reference sequence). The DNA of the CDR3 is TGTGCCAGTAGTATATGGGACTTGAACACTGAAGCTTTCTTT. It translates to CASSIWDLNTEAFF.